There are many counts of the clone carrying this TCR beta chain. What it binds is not known. This record belongs to a study of early T cells in non-severe SARS-CoV-2 infection. At the level of the study: Sequencing input comprised bulk RNA from unsorted whole blood; chain pairing was not available.

CDR3 length equals 11 residues. Study results and limitations: A preference for anti-spike CD8 responses marked VDJdb matching, which missed private and CD4 specificities.

Researchers tagged individual cDNA molecules with unique molecular identifiers. TCRdb reprocessed the 5' RACE reads with MiXCR, giving one entry per CDR3 protein. This repertoire shows nearly 60,000 distinct CDR3 sequences, 9.5% to 15% found once; its top ten account for approximately 10%. This rearrangement joins TRBV12-2 to TRBJ1-1. TRBV12-2 is a pseudogene segment. The sample taken for sequencing was whole blood. The origin of this receptor is an adult who was a healthcare worker with PCR-confirmed SARS-CoV-2 infection or an uninfected control (not recorded which). The CDR3 spells CASRPNTEAFF. CDR3 in DNA: TGTGCAAGTCGCCCGAACACTGAAGCTTTCTTT.